The 32 T cell receptor beta chains given below trace back to one sample, sequenced in a study of regulatory T cells in long-lasting Graves disease. Time point in this sample: persistent/refractory GD, antithyroid drugs over 5 years with positive TRAb. From RNA extracted from PBMCs, the TCR library was made. Through Arm-PCR of CDR3 regions and iRepertoire HTBI primers, TCR beta libraries were built. TCRdb ran MiXCR on the multiplex PCR reads and lists one entry per CDR3 protein. The table has 650,000 to 700,000 distinct CDR3 sequences, approximately 31% seen once. The source was peripheral blood mononuclear cells (PBMCs), collected when the disease was refractory, from a patient treated with antithyroid drugs. These receptor sequences come from a female donor with Graves disease.

There are a few counts of this clonotype. This CDR3 reads CAIRRQGSTEAFF. CDR3 coding DNA: TGTGCCATCAGACGTCAGGGTTCGACTGAAGCTTTCTTT. The J gene is TRBJ1-1, the V gene TRBV10-3; TRBD1 is a possible D gene (5 bases). Germline CDR1 and CDR2: ENHRY and SYGVKD. The V end was cut by 6 bases, the J end by 5 bases, with 13 bases between. The CDR3 length is 13 residues.

The chain links TRBV19 to TRBJ1-2, with D unclear. CDR1 is LNHDA, CDR2 SQIVND, per germline (reference sequence). The CDR3 length is 14 residues. V was trimmed by 3 bases and J by 11 bases, leaving 19 bases between them. CDR3 DNA: TGTGCCAGTAGTATTCCAGGTTCGGCACACTCGTACACCTTC. It is translated as CASSIPGSAHSYTF. Combining the CDR3 with reference TRBV19 and TRBJ1-2 gives the whole variable domain DGGITQSPKYLFRKEGQNVTLSCEQNLNHDAMYWYRQDPGQGLRLIYYSQIVNDFQKGDIAEGYSVSREKKESFPLTVTSAQKNPTAFYLCASSIPGSAHSYTFGSGTRLTVV.

This clonotype was seen a few times. V usage is TRBV10-2 and J usage is TRBJ1-1; a possible D gene is TRBD1 (5 bases). Trimming took off 3 bases at V and 8 bases at J, with 25 bases between the two ends. The CDR3 has 17 amino acids. Germline CDR1 WSHSY, CDR2 SAAADI. CDR3 in DNA: TGCGCCAGCAGTGACCCTGATAGACCCAGGGCCGCCATGGAAGCTTTCTTT. The encoded protein is CASSDPDRPRAAMEAFF.

This clonotype was counted at least ten times. This chain links TRBV6-1 with TRBJ1-2; tentative D call: TRBD1 (5 bases). The V and J ends lost 6 bases and 0 bases respectively, with 11 bases between them. The germline CDR1 and CDR2 sequences are MNHNS and SASEGT. This CDR3 region has 14 residues. The CDR3 loop reads CASRRQNPNYGYTF. The CDR3 nucleotides are TGTGCCAGCAGAAGACAGAATCCTAACTATGGCTACACCTTC.

Points on this clonotype: A much bigger clone sits one base away, suggesting this may be a read error. V usage is TRBV6-1 and J usage is TRBJ2-7, with D hard to call. The CDR3 spans 13 residues. CDR1 is MNHNS and CDR2 is SASEGT in the germline V gene. CDR3 nucleotides: TGTGCCGGCAGTGAAACCCACATCTACGAGCAGTACTTC. It is translated as CAGSETHIYEQYF.

This rearrangement joins TRBV7-3 to TRBJ2-3; 10 bases align to TRBD1. In germline, CDR1 is SGHTA, CDR2 FQGTGA. The CDR3 loop spans 18 amino acids. Trimming at V came to 5 bases and at J to 1 base, leaving 12 bases not matched to a gene. For the CDR3, the DNA is TGTGCCAGCAGCCCGGGACAGGGGAGGGGGCTTCGCACAGATACGCAGTATTTT. Amino acid sequence: CASSPGQGRGLRTDTQYF.

The rearrangement links TRBV5-1 to TRBJ1-3; D remains ambiguous. The CDR3 runs 14 residues. CDR1 and CDR2 from the germline V gene are SGHRS and YFSETQ. The germline V and J ends were trimmed by 5 bases and 0 bases, with 9 bases remaining between them. CDR3 DNA sequence: TGCGCCAGCAGGGAGATCTCCTCTGGAAACACCATATATTTT. This encodes CASREISSGNTIYF.

This chain uses TRBV25-1 with TRBJ2-5; D may be TRBD1 or TRBD2 (5 bases each). The germline V and J ends were trimmed by 3 bases and 1 base, with 9 bases remaining between them. CDR3 length: 14 residues. Per germline, CDR1 MGHDK and CDR2 SYGVNS. The CDR3 spells CASSDPGPQETQYF. Here the CDR3 DNA reads TGTGCCAGCAGTGATCCGGGACCCCAAGAGACCCAGTACTTC.

This clonotype was seen only a few times. V is TRBV5-1 and J is TRBJ2-7; possible D gene TRBD1, 6 bases. The V end was cut by 4 bases, the J end by 1 base, with 9 bases between. From germline, CDR1 is SGHRS and CDR2 YFSETQ. The CDR3 runs to 13 residues. The DNA of the CDR3 is TGCGCCAGCAGCCGGGGACATTCCTACGAGCAGTACTTC. Translated, it gives CASSRGHSYEQYF.

Only one count was recorded for this clonotype. This rearrangement joins TRBV5-5 to TRBJ1-1, with 10 bases aligning to TRBD1. The V and J ends lost 4 bases and 3 bases, in that order; junction bases with no gene match: 3. CDR3 length equals 14 residues. Germline assignment: CDR1 SGHKS and CDR2 YYEKEE (reference sequence). The CDR3 loop reads CASSPGTGDTEAFF. CDR3 DNA: TGTGCCAGCAGCCCCGGGACAGGGGACACTGAAGCTTTCTTT.

This clonotype was counted many times. The chain uses TRBV2 and TRBJ2-7, with D tentatively TRBD1 (6 bases). V gave up 0 bases and J gave up 4 bases, with 16 bases separating them. CDR3 length: 16 amino acids. CDR1 and CDR2 from the germline V gene are SNHLY and FYNNEI. Here the CDR3 DNA reads TGTGCCAGCAGTGAAGCCCTCAGGACAGCTTGGTACGAGCAGTACTTC. This translates into CASSEALRTAWYEQYF. The whole variable domain, remainder taken from reference TRBV2 and TRBJ2-7, is EPEVTQTPSHQVTQMGQEVILRCVPISNHLYFYWYRQILGQKVEFLVSFYNNEISEKSEIFDDQFSVERPDGSNFTLKIRSTKLEDSAMYFCASSEALRTAWYEQYFGPGTRLTVT.

This clonotype was observed a handful of times. The rearrangement uses TRBV3-1 and TRBJ1-2, with D possibly being TRBD1 (5 bases). Germline values: CDR1 LGHDT, CDR2 YNNKEL (reference sequence). The CDR3 sequence is 13 residues long. Trimming removed 4 bases at V and 8 bases at J, with 14 bases between. The CDR3 nucleotides read TGTGCCAGCAGCCCCCGGGACTGGGAGGGCTACACCTTC. Residues: CASSPRDWEGYTF.

The rearrangement links TRBV5-1 to TRBJ1-1; D gene uncertain. The ends were cut back, 4 bases at V and 2 bases at J, with 18 bases in the middle. The CDR3 has 16 residues. CDR1 and CDR2 (germline): SGHRS, YFSETQ. Here the CDR3 reads CASSALMGGPNTEAFF. The CDR3 DNA is TGCGCCAGCAGCGCTTTGATGGGCGGTCCAAACACTGAAGCTTTCTTT.

This clonotype was seen a few times. The chain has TRBV30 and TRBJ2-7, with D possibly being TRBD1 or TRBD2 (6 bases each). The ends were cut back, 0 bases at V and 5 bases at J, with 17 bases in the middle. This CDR3 has 15 amino acids. The germline V gene has CDR1 GTSNPN and CDR2 SVGIG (reference sequence). The CDR3 loop reads CAWSVSGARVHEQYF. The CDR3 bases are TGTGCCTGGAGTGTCTCGGGGGCGCGGGTCCACGAGCAGTACTTC.

As concerns this clonotype: Likely a read error: the CDR3 ends without its conserved phenylalanine or tryptophan. The V and J genes are TRBV6-1 and TRBJ2-5; D is perhaps TRBD2 (5 bases). V lost 5 bases to trimming and J lost 3 bases, with 13 bases between them. This CDR3 comprises 14 residues. Germline assignment: CDR1 MNHNS and CDR2 SASEGT. The CDR3 is CASSRTWREETQYY. CDR3 nucleotide sequence: TGTGCCAGCAGTCGCACTTGGCGGGAAGAGACCCAGTACTAC.

CDR3 loop: CASSGPGQQYGYTF. The CDR3 DNA sequence: TGTGCCAGCAGTGGACCAGGGCAGCAGTATGGCTACACCTTC. The rearrangement uses TRBV6-1 and TRBJ1-2; D might be TRBD1 (5 bases). CDR1 and CDR2 from the germline V gene are MNHNS and SASEGT. V lost 4 bases to trimming and J lost 5 bases, with 14 bases between them. The CDR3 has 14 residues.

The table lists this clonotype with many counts. The chain carries TRBV7-9 and TRBJ2-5; 9 nucleotides agree with TRBD1. Germline V lookup: CDR1 SEHNR, CDR2 FQNEAQ (reference sequence). This CDR3 is 15 amino acids long. The ends lost 5 bases at V and 2 bases at J; junction bases unmatched: 6. The CDR3 DNA reads as TGTGCCAGCAGCATCCAGACAGGGGGACAAGAGACCCAGTACTTC. Translation gives CASSIQTGGQETQYF.

The chain uses TRBV9 and TRBJ1-3, with 7 bases aligning to TRBD1. J lost 0 bases, V lost 2 bases, and 5 bases had no gene match. The CDR3 sequence is 16 residues long. Per the germline V gene, CDR1 is SGDLS and CDR2 is YYNGEE. The CDR3 is CASSVTGASSGNTIYF. The CDR3 DNA follows: TGTGCCAGCAGCGTTACAGGGGCCAGCTCTGGAAACACCATATATTTT. Combining the CDR3 with reference TRBV9 and TRBJ1-3 gives the whole variable domain DSGVTQTPKHLITATGQRVTLRCSPRSGDLSVYWYQQSLDQGLQFLIQYYNGEERAKGNILERFSAQQFPDLHSELNLSSLELGDSALYFCASSVTGASSGNTIYFGEGSWLTVV.

This clonotype came up many times. The chain couples TRBV28 to TRBJ1-5, with D hard to call. Trimming removed 5 bases from V and 3 bases from J, with 11 bases in between. The CDR3 sequence is 14 residues long. The germline CDR1 and CDR2 sequences are MDHEN and SYDVKM. Written as DNA, the CDR3 is TGTGCCAGCAGTCCCGCACAATTCAATCAGCCCCAGCATTTT. This gives the protein CASSPAQFNQPQHF.

This clonotype has at least ten counts. The chain joins TRBV28 to TRBJ1-2; no clear D. CDR1 is MDHEN, CDR2 SYDVKM, per germline. V was trimmed by 3 bases and J by 0 bases, leaving 11 bases between them. This CDR3 comprises 15 residues. This CDR3 is CASSFRLDTNYGYTF. As DNA, the CDR3 is TGTGCCAGCAGTTTCAGACTGGATACTAACTATGGCTACACCTTC.

The chain links TRBV19 to TRBJ1-2; D is unclear. Trimming took 6 bases from V and 8 from J, leaving 19 bases between them. Germline CDR1 is LNHDA and CDR2 is SQIVND (reference sequence). There are 14 residues in the CDR3. CDR3 sequence reads: CASRTEREAQGYTF. The CDR3 region has the DNA TGTGCCAGTAGGACTGAACGCGAGGCCCAAGGCTACACCTTC.

This clonotype was recorded many times. CDR3 region: CASSQTGPGNTEAFF. The DNA for the CDR3 is TGTGCCAGCAGCCAGACAGGGCCCGGGAACACTGAAGCTTTCTTT. The rearrangement links TRBV12-3 or TRBV12-4 to TRBJ1-1; 7 positions match TRBD1. With 6 bases clipped from V and 1 base from J, the junction kept 8 bases outside the gene matches. The CDR3 totals 15 residues.

This clonotype was observed many times. CDR3 residues: CASSPSGRKVGELFF. The CDR3 DNA follows: TGTGCCAGCAGTCCTAGCGGGAGAAAGGTCGGGGAGCTGTTTTTT. The chain carries TRBV12-3 or TRBV12-4 and TRBJ2-2; 10 nucleotides agree with TRBD2. V was pared by 5 bases and J by 7 bases, with 7 bases of the junction left unmatched. The CDR3 contains 15 residues.

This clonotype showed up many times. The chain carries TRBV28 and TRBJ1-2, with D perhaps TRBD1 (5 bases). The V gene's germline CDR1 is MDHEN and CDR2 SYDVKM. The CDR3 is 15 amino acids. The germline V and J ends were trimmed by 5 bases and 4 bases, with 17 bases remaining between them. In nucleotides, the CDR3 is TGTGCCAGCAGTCCTCCGGGGGGATTGATCTATGGCTACACCTTC. The encoded protein is CASSPPGGLIYGYTF.

In its sample, this clonotype was seen a few times. The chain recombines TRBV20-1 with TRBJ2-5; 8 bases are shared with TRBD2. Germline V CDR1 and CDR2: DFQATT, SNEGSKA (reference sequence). With 6 bases clipped from V and 8 bases from J, the junction kept 14 bases outside the gene matches. The CDR3 runs to 14 residues. The CDR3 reads CSARRGLGVETQYF. DNA of the CDR3: TGCAGTGCGCGCCGGGGACTAGGGGTAGAAACCCAGTACTTC.

This clonotype was counted a few times. J is TRBJ1-4 and V is TRBV18; 9 nucleotides line up with TRBD1. CDR1 is KGHSH, CDR2 LQKENI, per germline. CDR3 length: 18 residues. V was pared by 1 base and J by 5 bases, with 11 bases of the junction left unmatched. As DNA, the CDR3 is TGTGCCAGCTCACCACTTGGGACAGGGAGCGCCAGAAATGAAAAACTGTTTTTT. Translation gives CASSPLGTGSARNEKLFF. Filled out from reference TRBV18 and TRBJ1-4, the complete variable domain reads NAGVMQNPRHLVRRRGQEARLRCSPMKGHSHVYWYRQLPEEGLKFMVYLQKENIIDESGMPKERFSAEFPKEGPSILRIQQVVRGDSAAYFCASSPLGTGSARNEKLFFGSGTQLSVL.

Only a few counts were recorded for this clonotype. The rearrangement links TRBV28 to TRBJ1-4; tentative D call: TRBD1 (5 bases). The CDR3 covers 15 residues. Trimming removed 8 bases from V and 1 base from J, with 14 bases in between. Per germline, CDR1 MDHEN and CDR2 SYDVKM. The CDR3 spells CASVSPRETNEKLFF. CDR3 sequence (DNA): TGTGCCAGCGTGAGCCCCAGGGAAACTAATGAAAAACTGTTTTTT.

J is TRBJ2-7 and V is TRBV5-1, with a tentative D call TRBD2 (6 bases). The germline V and J ends were trimmed by 5 bases and 2 bases, with 14 bases remaining between them. This CDR3 region has 14 residues. Per germline, CDR1 SGHRS and CDR2 YFSETQ. The CDR3 loop reads CASRTLAGPYEQYF. Here the CDR3 DNA reads TGCGCCAGCAGGACTTTGGCGGGACCCTACGAGCAGTACTTC. The full variable domain, its missing parts supplied by reference TRBV5-1 and TRBJ2-7, is KAGVTQTPRYLIKTRGQQVTLSCSPISGHRSVSWYQQTPGQGLQFLFEYFSETQRNKGNFPGRFSGRQFSNSRSEMNVSTLELGDSALYLCASRTLAGPYEQYFGPGTRLTVT.

Ten or more counts support this clonotype. The chain has TRBV28 and TRBJ1-4; 10 nucleotides align to TRBD1. Germline loops: CDR1 MDHEN, CDR2 SYDVKM. This CDR3 comprises 17 residues. The V segment lost 4 bases and the J segment 8 bases; nucleotides outside the gene matches: 13. The CDR3, as DNA: TGTGCCAGCAGTTCCGTTGGTTCCGGGACAGGGGTCGAAAAACTGTTTTTT. This gives the protein CASSSVGSGTGVEKLFF.

In its sample, this clonotype was seen a few times. The CDR3 loop is CASSLDGGGGQPQHF. The CDR3 DNA reads TGTGCCAGCAGCTTAGACGGAGGGGGCGGACAGCCCCAGCATTTT. The V and J genes are TRBV7-2 and TRBJ1-5; TRBD1 agrees at 7 bases. The ends lost 1 base at V and 7 bases at J; junction bases unmatched: 7. This CDR3 has 15 residues. Germline assignment: CDR1 SGHTA and CDR2 FQGNSA. Full variable domain (missing parts from reference TRBV7-2 and TRBJ1-5): GAGVSQSPSNKVTEKGKDVELRCDPISGHTALYWYRQSLGQGLEFLIYFQGNSAPDKSGLPSDRFSAERTGGSVSTLTIQRTQQEDSAVYLCASSLDGGGGQPQHFGDGTRLSIL.

The rearrangement uses TRBV10-3 and TRBJ2-7; 7 positions match TRBD1. Germline V gene sequence: CDR1 ENHRY, CDR2 SYGVKD. This CDR3 is 15 amino acids long. V lost 6 bases and J lost 0; bases outside the gene matches: 8. The CDR3 DNA reads TGTGCCATCAGGGTAGCCGGGACAGTCTCCTACGAGCAGTACTTC. Encoded protein: CAIRVAGTVSYEQYF.

On this clonotype itself: Being one base from a much bigger clone, this may be a read error. In DNA form, the CDR3 reads TGTGCCAGCAGTCCCCAGGGACCCACCCAAGGGACCCAGTACTTC. The encoded protein is CASSPQGPTQGTQYF. The rearrangement links TRBV28 to TRBJ2-5; D is tentatively TRBD1 or TRBD2 (5 bases each). Germline V gives CDR1 MDHEN, CDR2 SYDVKM. CDR3 length: 15 residues.